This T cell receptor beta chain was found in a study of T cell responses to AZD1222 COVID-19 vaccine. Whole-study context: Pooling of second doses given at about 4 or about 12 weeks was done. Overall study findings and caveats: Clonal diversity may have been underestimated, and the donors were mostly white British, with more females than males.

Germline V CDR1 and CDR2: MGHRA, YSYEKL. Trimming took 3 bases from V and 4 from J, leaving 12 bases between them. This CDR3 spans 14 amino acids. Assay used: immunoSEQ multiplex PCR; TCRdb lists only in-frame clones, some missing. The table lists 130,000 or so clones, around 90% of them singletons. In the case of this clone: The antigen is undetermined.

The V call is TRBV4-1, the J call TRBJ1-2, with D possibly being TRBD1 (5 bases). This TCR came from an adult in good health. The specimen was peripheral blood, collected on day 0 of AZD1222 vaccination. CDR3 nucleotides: TGCGCCAGCAGCCATGGTCCGGGGGTCTATGGCTACACCTTC. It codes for CASSHGPGVYGYTF.